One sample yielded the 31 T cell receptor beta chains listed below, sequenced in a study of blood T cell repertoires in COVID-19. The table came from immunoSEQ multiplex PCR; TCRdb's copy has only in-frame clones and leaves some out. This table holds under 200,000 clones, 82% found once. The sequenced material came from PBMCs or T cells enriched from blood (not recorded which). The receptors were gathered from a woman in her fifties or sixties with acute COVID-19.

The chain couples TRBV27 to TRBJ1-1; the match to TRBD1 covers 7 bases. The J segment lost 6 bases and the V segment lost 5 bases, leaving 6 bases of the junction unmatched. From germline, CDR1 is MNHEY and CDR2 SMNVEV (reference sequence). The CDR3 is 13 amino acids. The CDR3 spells CASSLPGTAEAFF. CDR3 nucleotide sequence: TGTGCCAGCAGTCTACCCGGGACAGCTGAAGCTTTCTTT.

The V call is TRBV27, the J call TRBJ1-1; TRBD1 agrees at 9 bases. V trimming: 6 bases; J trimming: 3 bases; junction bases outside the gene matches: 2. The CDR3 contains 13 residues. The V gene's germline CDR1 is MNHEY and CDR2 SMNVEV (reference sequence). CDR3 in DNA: TGTGCCAGCAGGGGACAGGGAGACACTGAAGCTTTCTTT. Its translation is CASRGQGDTEAFF.

CDR3 loop: CAISPLGLAFEQYF. The CDR3 DNA sequence: TGTGCCATCAGCCCTCTCGGACTAGCGTTCGAGCAGTACTTC. The rearrangement joins TRBV10-3 to TRBJ2-7; 9 nucleotides align to TRBD2. Germline CDR1 is ENHRY and CDR2 is SYGVKD. CDR3 size: 14 residues. J gave up 6 bases and V 6 bases, and 9 bases lay outside the gene matches.

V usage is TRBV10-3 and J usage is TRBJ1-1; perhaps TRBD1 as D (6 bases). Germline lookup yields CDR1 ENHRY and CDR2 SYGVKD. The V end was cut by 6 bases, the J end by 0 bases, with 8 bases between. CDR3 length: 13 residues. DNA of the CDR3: TGTGCCATCAGACAGGGTATGAACACTGAAGCTTTCTTT. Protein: CAIRQGMNTEAFF.

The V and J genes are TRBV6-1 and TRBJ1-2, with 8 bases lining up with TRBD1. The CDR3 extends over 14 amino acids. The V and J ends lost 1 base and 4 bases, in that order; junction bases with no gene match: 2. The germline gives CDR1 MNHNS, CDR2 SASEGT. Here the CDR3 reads CASSEGQGIYGYTF. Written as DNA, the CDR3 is TGTGCCAGCAGTGAAGGACAGGGGATCTATGGCTACACCTTC.

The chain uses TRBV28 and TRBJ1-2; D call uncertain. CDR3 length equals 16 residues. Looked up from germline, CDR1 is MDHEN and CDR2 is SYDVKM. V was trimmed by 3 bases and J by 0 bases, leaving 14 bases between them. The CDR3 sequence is CASSLITDQANYGYTF. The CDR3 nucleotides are TGTGCCAGCAGTTTGATAACAGACCAAGCTAACTATGGCTACACCTTC.

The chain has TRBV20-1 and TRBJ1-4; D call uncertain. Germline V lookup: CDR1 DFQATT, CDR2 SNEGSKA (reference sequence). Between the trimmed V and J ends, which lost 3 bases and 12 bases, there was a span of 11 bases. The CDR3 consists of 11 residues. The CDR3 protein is CSASVGRELFF. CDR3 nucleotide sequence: TGCAGTGCTAGTGTGGGGAGGGAACTGTTTTTT.

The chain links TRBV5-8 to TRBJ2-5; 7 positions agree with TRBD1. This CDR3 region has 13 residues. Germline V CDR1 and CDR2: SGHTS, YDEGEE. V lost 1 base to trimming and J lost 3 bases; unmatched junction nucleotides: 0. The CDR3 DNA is TGTGCCAGCAGCTTGACAGGGGAAGAGACCCAGTACTTC. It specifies CASSLTGEETQYF.

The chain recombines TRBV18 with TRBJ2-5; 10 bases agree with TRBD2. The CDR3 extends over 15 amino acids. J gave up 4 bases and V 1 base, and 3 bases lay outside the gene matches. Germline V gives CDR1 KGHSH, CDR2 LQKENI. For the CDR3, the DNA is TGTGCCAGCTCACCACAGGTAGCGGGAGGAGAGACCCAGTACTTC. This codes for CASSPQVAGGETQYF.

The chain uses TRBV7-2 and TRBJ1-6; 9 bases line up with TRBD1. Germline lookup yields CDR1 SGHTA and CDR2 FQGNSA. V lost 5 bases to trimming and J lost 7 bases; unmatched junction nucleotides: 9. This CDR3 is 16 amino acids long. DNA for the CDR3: TGTGCCAGCAGCCTAACCGGGACAGGGTACAATTCACCCCTCCACTTT. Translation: CASSLTGTGYNSPLHF.

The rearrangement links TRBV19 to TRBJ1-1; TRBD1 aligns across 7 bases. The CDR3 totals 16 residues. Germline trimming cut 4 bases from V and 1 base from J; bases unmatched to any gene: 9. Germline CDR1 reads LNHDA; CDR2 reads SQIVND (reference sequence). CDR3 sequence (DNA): TGTGCCAGTAGTAGACTACGGACAGGCAGGAACACTGAAGCTTTCTTT. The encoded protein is CASSRLRTGRNTEAFF.

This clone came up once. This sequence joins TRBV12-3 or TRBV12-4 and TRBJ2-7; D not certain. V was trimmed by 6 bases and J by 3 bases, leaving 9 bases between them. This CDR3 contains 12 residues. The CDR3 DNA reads TGTGCCAGCAGCTACCCGGGCTACGAGCAGTACTTC. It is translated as CASSYPGYEQYF.

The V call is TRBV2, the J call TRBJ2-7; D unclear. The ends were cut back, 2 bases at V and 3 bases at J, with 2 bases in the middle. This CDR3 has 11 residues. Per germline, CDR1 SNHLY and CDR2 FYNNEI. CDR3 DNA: TGTGCCAGCAGTGAATACTACGAGCAGTACGTC. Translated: CASSEYYEQYV.

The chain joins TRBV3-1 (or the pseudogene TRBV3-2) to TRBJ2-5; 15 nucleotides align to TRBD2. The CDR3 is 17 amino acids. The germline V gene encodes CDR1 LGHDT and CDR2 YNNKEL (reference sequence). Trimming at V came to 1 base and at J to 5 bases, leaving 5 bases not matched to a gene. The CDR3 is CASSQGTSGGARETQYF. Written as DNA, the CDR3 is TGTGCCAGCAGCCAAGGGACTAGCGGGGGGGCCAGGGAGACCCAGTACTTC.

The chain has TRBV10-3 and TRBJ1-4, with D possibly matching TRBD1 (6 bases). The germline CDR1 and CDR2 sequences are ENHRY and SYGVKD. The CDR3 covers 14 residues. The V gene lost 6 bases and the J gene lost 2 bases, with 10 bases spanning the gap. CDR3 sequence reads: CAIRPDSTNEKLFF. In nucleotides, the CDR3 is TGTGCCATCAGACCGGACAGCACTAATGAAAAACTGTTTTTT.

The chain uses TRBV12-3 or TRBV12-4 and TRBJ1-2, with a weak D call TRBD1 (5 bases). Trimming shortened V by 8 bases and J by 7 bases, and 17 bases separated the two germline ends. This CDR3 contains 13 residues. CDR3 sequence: CASRRQEGAGYTF. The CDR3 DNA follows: TGTGCCAGCCGCAGGCAGGAAGGGGCTGGCTACACCTTC.

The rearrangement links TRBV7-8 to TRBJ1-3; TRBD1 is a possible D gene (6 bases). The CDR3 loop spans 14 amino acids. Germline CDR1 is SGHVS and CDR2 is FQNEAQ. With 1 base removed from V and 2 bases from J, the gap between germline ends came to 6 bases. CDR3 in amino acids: CASSLGTAGNTIYF. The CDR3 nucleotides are TGTGCCAGCAGCTTAGGGACAGCTGGAAACACCATATATTTT.

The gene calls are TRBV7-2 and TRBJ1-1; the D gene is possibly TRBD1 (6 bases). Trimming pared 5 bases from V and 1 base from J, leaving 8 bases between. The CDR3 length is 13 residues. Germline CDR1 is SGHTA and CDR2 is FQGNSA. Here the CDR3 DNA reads TGTGCCAGCAGCACCAGGGGGAACACTGAAGCTTTCTTT. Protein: CASSTRGNTEAFF.

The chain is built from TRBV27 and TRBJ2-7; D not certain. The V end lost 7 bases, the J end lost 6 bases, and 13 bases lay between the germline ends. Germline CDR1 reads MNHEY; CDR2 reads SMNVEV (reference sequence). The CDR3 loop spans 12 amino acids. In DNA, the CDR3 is TGTGCCAGCAACTCCCGCCTCGGCGAGCAGTACTTC. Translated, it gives CASNSRLGEQYF.

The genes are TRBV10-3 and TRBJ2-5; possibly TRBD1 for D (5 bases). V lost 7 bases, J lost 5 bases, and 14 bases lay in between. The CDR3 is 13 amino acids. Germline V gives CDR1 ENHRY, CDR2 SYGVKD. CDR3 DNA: TGTGCCATCACTGCCAGGGATGGGGAGACCCAGTACTTC. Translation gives CAITARDGETQYF.

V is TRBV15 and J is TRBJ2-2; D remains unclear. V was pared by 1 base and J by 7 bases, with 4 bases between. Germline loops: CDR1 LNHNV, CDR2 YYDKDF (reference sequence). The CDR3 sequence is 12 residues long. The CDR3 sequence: CATSRAGGELFF. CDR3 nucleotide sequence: TGTGCCACCAGCAGAGCGGGCGGGGAGCTGTTTTTT.

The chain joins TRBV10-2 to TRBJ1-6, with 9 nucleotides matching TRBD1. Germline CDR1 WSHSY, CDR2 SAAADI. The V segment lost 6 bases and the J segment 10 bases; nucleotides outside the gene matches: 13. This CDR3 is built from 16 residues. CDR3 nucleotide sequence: TGCGCCAGCAGGCCACAGGGGGCGACTCGGGGATCACCCCTCCACTTT. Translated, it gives CASRPQGATRGSPLHF.

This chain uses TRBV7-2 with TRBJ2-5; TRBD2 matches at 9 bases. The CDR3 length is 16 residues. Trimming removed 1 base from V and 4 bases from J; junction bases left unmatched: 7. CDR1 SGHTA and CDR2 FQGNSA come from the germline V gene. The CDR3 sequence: CASSLGGTSRGETQYF. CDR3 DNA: TGTGCCAGCAGCTTAGGGGGGACTAGCCGGGGAGAGACCCAGTACTTC.

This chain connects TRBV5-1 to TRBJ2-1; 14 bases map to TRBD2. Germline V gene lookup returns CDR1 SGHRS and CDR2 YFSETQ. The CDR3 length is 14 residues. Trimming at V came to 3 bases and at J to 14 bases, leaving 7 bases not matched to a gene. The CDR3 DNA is TGCGCCAGCAGCTCCGGGACTAGCGGGGGTCGGGAGTTCTTC. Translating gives CASSSGTSGGREFF.

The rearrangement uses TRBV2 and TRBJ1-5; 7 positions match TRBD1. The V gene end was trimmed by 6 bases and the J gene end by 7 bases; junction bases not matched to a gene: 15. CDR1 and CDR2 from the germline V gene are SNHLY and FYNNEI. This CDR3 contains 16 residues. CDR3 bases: TGTGCCAGCAGGGCAACCGGGACAGATCTCCGCCAGCCCCAGCATTTT. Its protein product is CASRATGTDLRQPQHF.

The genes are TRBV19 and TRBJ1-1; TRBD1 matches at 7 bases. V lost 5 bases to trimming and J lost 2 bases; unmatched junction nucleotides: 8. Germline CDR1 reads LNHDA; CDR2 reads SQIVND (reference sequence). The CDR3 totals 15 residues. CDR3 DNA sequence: TGTGCCAGTAGTCCGCGGGACAGCTTAAACACTGAAGCTTTCTTT. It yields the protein CASSPRDSLNTEAFF.

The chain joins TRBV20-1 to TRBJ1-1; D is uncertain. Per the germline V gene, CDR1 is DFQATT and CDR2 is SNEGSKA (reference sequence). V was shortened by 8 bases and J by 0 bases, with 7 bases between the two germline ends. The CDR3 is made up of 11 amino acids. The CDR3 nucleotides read TGCAGTCTCAGATTGAACACTGAAGCTTTCTTT. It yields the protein CSLRLNTEAFF.

The CDR3 DNA reads as TGTGCCAGCAGCGGAATAGCTAACTATGGCTACACCTTC. Encoded protein: CASSGIANYGYTF. The chain links TRBV9 to TRBJ1-2; no firm D call. The V end was cut by 3 bases, the J end by 0 bases, with 6 bases between. There are 13 residues in the CDR3. Germline V gene lookup returns CDR1 SGDLS and CDR2 YYNGEE.

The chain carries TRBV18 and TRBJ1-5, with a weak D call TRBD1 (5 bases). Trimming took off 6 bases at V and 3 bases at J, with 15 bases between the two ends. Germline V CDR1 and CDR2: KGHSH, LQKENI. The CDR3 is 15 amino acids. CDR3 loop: CASSRIGDTNQPQHF. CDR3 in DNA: TGTGCCAGCTCTAGAATAGGGGATACCAATCAGCCCCAGCATTTT.

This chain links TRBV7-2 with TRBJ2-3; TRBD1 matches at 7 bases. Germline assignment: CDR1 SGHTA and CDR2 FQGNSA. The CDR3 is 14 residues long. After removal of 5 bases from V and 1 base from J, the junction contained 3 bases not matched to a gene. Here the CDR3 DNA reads TGTGCCAGCAGCGACAGGGATGGCACAGATACGCAGTATTTT. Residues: CASSDRDGTDTQYF.

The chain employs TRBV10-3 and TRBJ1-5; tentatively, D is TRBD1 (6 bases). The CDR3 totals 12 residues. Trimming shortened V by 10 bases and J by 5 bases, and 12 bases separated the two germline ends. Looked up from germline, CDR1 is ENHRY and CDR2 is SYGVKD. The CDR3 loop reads CATQGEDQPQHF. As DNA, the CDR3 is TGTGCCACACAGGGTGAGGATCAGCCCCAGCATTTT.